This T cell receptor (beta chain) was documented in a study of cytomegalovirus exposure and HLA in healthy donors. CDR1 and CDR2 from the germline V gene are SGHTA and FQGNSA. CDR3 length equals 12 residues. With 3 bases removed from V and 13 bases from J, the gap between germline ends came to 15 bases. The PCR was carried out with 60 Vbeta primers and 13 Jbeta primers. Produced via immunoSEQ multiplex PCR; TCRdb's table is partial and in-frame only. The sample includes some 110,000 clones, approximately 69% of them seen just once. The sample comprised PBMCs. This TCR derives from a man in his thirties or forties in good health and CMV-seronegative. V gene TRBV7-2 combines with J gene TRBJ1-2; tentatively, D is TRBD1 (5 bases). CDR3 region: CASSFLGGGGTF. CDR3 in DNA: TGTGCCAGCAGCTTTCTCGGGGGAGGTGGCACCTTC.